This TCR beta chain was retrieved from a study of T cells in Graves' hyperthyroidism and ophthalmopathy. The TCR beta CDR3 regions underwent amplification using RNA transcripts as the source. First-round RT-PCR with HTBI primers amplified the TCR CDR3 region. Each CDR3 protein is one row after TCRdb ran MiXCR on the multiplex PCR reads. The table has some 620,000 distinct CDR3 sequences, around 15% seen once. In its sample, this clonotype was seen many times. Germline V CDR1 and CDR2: MDHEN, SYDVKM. V lost 2 bases and J lost 0, with 13 bases in between. This CDR3 has 16 amino acids. The gene calls are TRBV28 and TRBJ1-1; D possibly corresponds to TRBD1 (6 bases). This TCR derives from a woman aged 30 to 39 with Graves' hyperthyroidism. The sequenced sample was blood. The CDR3 loop reads CASSLQGIEVNTEAFF. The CDR3 nucleotides are TGTGCCAGCAGTTTACAGGGGATAGAGGTGAACACTGAAGCTTTCTTT.